This T cell receptor beta chain was captured in a study of blood T cell repertoires in COVID-19. This CDR3 is built from 16 residues. In germline, CDR1 is SNHLY, CDR2 FYNNEI. V lost 5 bases to trimming and J lost 2 bases; unmatched junction nucleotides: 7. Data came from immunoSEQ multiplex PCR; TCRdb stores just in-frame clones and leaves some out. The sample consists of 200,000 or so clones, approximately 88% of them appearing once. The chain is built from TRBV2 and TRBJ2-3; 10 positions match TRBD2. The receptor comes from a man aged 55 to 70 who had recovered from COVID-19. Material: peripheral blood. The CDR3 is CASSLGLAPLTDTQYF. In DNA form, the CDR3 reads TGTGCCAGCAGTCTGGGACTAGCGCCACTCACAGATACGCAGTATTTT. The variable domain in full, with the rest retrieved from reference TRBV2 and TRBJ2-3, is EPEVTQTPSHQVTQMGQEVILRCVPISNHLYFYWYRQILGQKVEFLVSFYNNEISEKSEIFDDQFSVERPDGSNFTLKIRSTKLEDSAMYFCASSLGLAPLTDTQYFGPGTRLTVL.